These 15 T cell receptor beta chains were sequenced from one sample in a study of patients and donors after allogeneic stem cell transplantation. TCRdb analysed the RT-PCR reads with MiXCR anew, one entry per CDR3 protein. The data show roughly 190,000 distinct CDR3 sequences, roughly 40% seen once. The sequencing sample was made of blood, either unsorted or a sorted T cell fraction (not recorded which). These receptors were collected from a human donor who was either an allogeneic HSCT recipient or a stem cell or donor lymphocyte infusion donor (not recorded which). It is not recorded whose cells these are; they may come from a transplant donor.

V usage is TRBV12-3 or TRBV12-4 and J usage is TRBJ1-5; 7 bases are a match to TRBD1. The CDR3 length is 17 residues. After removal of 5 bases from V and 5 bases from J, the junction contained 15 bases not matched to a gene. For the CDR3, the DNA is TGTGCCAGCAGTAGGGTATTCAGGGGGAAAGTCTATCAGCCCCAGCATTTT. This encodes CASSRVFRGKVYQPQHF.

The genes are TRBV28 and TRBJ2-7, with D possibly matching TRBD2 (6 bases). CDR1 MDHEN and CDR2 SYDVKM come from the germline V gene. The CDR3 has 14 residues. Trimming left V 3 bases short and J 4 bases short, with 13 bases between. CDR3 sequence reads: CASSFRGRIYEQYF. The CDR3 nucleotides read TGTGCCAGCAGTTTTCGAGGGAGGATTTACGAGCAGTACTTC.

In its sample, this clonotype was seen a few times. The genes are TRBV6-6 and TRBJ1-2; D uncertain. This CDR3 spans 14 amino acids. Trimming left V 2 bases short and J 4 bases short, with 11 bases between. CDR1 and CDR2 from the germline V gene are MNHNY and SVGAGI (reference sequence). The CDR3 reads CASSYSPDFYGYTF. Here the CDR3 DNA reads TGTGCCAGCAGTTACAGCCCCGACTTCTATGGCTACACCTTC.

The chain carries TRBV19 and TRBJ1-5; unclear D gene. The germline gives CDR1 LNHDA, CDR2 SQIVND (reference sequence). Trimming removed 5 bases at V and 2 bases at J, with 4 bases between. This CDR3 is built from 12 residues. CDR3 loop: CASSYGNQPQHF. CDR3 in DNA: TGTGCCAGTAGTTATGGCAATCAGCCCCAGCATTTT.

The rearrangement links TRBV6-2 or TRBV6-3 to TRBJ2-7; TRBD1 aligns across 7 bases. The junction had 13 bases not matched to a gene; V was cut back by 4 bases and J by 7 bases. The CDR3 loop spans 15 amino acids. Germline V gives CDR1 MNHEY, CDR2 SVGEGT. CDR3 residues: CASSSVPNQGDEQYF. As DNA, the CDR3 is TGTGCCAGCAGTTCCGTCCCAAATCAGGGGGATGAGCAGTACTTC.

The chain is built from TRBV29-1 and TRBJ2-3, with D possibly TRBD1 on 6 matching bases. Looked up from germline, CDR1 is SQVTM and CDR2 is ANQGSEA. This CDR3 region has 13 residues. Trimming removed 5 bases at V and 3 bases at J, with 12 bases between. The CDR3 reads CSVRGTVTDTQYF. Written as DNA, the CDR3 is TGCAGCGTTAGGGGGACGGTGACAGATACGCAGTATTTT.

This clonotype was counted a few times. CDR3 region: CASSHDWNEETQYF. The CDR3 DNA reads as TGTGCCAGCAGTCATGACTGGAACGAAGAGACCCAGTACTTC. The V and J genes are TRBV12-3 or TRBV12-4 and TRBJ2-5, with D unresolved. The V and J ends lost 5 bases and 3 bases respectively, with 13 bases between them. This CDR3 has 14 residues.

This clonotype was detected a few times. V and J are TRBV5-1 and TRBJ2-7; the D gene is possibly TRBD2 (6 bases). CDR3 size: 13 residues. The V gene's germline CDR1 is SGHRS and CDR2 YFSETQ. V was clipped by 4 bases and J by 6 bases, with 14 bases between them. CDR3 region: CASSLNRGGEQYF. The CDR3 nucleotides are TGCGCCAGCAGCCTAAATCGGGGAGGCGAGCAGTACTTC.

The chain employs TRBV4-2 and TRBJ2-1, with D uncertain. V was trimmed by 1 base and J by 9 bases, leaving 10 bases between them. This CDR3 is 13 amino acids long. Germline V gives CDR1 LGHNA, CDR2 YNFKEQ. DNA for the CDR3: TGTGCCAGCAGCCAAGTATGGCGCTGTGAGCAGTTCTTC. Its translation is CASSQVWRCEQFF.

V and J are TRBV4-3 and TRBJ2-7, with unresolved D. V was clipped by 0 bases and J by 5 bases, with 17 bases between them. The CDR3 has 16 amino acids. Germline assignment: CDR1 LGHNA and CDR2 YSLEER. CDR3 nucleotide sequence: TGCGCCAGCAGCCAAGATCTCGGTAGTTTAGTCGACGAGCAGTACTTC. It is translated as CASSQDLGSLVDEQYF.

This clonotype has more than one count but fewer than ten. This chain connects TRBV25-1 to TRBJ1-5; D is ambiguous. The CDR3 contains 15 residues. Germline CDR1 MGHDK, CDR2 SYGVNS. V gave up 3 bases and J gave up 4 bases, with 13 bases separating them. CDR3: CASSDRGFRNQPQHF. The CDR3 nucleotides read TGTGCCAGCAGTGATCGGGGATTTAGGAATCAGCCCCAGCATTTT.

Notes on this clonotype: A junction boundary mismatches the germline segment, possibly from a read error. V usage is TRBV4-1 and J usage is TRBJ2-2; D may be TRBD1 (5 bases). Germline V gene lookup returns CDR1 MGHRA and CDR2 YSYEKL. The CDR3 is made up of 17 amino acids. In nucleotides, the CDR3 is TGCGCCGGCAGCCTACCGACAGAGACTTCCCGCACCGGGGAGCTGTTTTTT. Encoded protein: CAGSLPTETSRTGELFF.

Only a few counts were recorded for this clonotype. This rearrangement joins TRBV29-1 to TRBJ2-1; D is possibly TRBD1 (5 bases). The CDR3 is made up of 12 amino acids. V was trimmed by 4 bases and J by 5 bases, leaving 9 bases between them. Germline CDR1 SQVTM, CDR2 ANQGSEA. The CDR3 DNA is TGCAGCGTTGGACAGAGCGACAATGAGCAGTTCTTC. It encodes CSVGQSDNEQFF.

In this sample, this clonotype turned up a few times. The chain uses TRBV12-3 or TRBV12-4 and TRBJ1-4; 7 bases map to TRBD1. This CDR3 region has 15 residues. Trimming removed 1 base from V and 4 bases from J; junction bases left unmatched: 3. The DNA of the CDR3 is TGTGCCAGCAGTTTAGGGGACAGAAATAATGAAAAACTGTTTTTT. Translating it yields CASSLGDRNNEKLFF.

V gene TRBV6-2 or TRBV6-3 combines with J gene TRBJ2-7, with D tentatively TRBD2 (5 bases). Germline values: CDR1 MNHEY, CDR2 SVGEGT. V gave up 5 bases and J gave up 11 bases, with 13 bases separating them. CDR3 length equals 11 residues. CDR3 protein: CASSNGMIEYF. The DNA for the CDR3 is TGTGCCAGCAGTAACGGGATGATTGAGTACTTC.